The 2 T cell receptor beta chains below all came from one sample that was sequenced in a study of cytomegalovirus exposure and HLA in healthy donors (dated by TCRdb to about 2017). Libraries were constructed by the immunoSEQ multiplex PCR assay. The multiplex PCR relied on a mix of 60 forward primers for TCR Vbeta segments and 13 reverse primers for TCR Jbeta segments. TCRdb's version of the immuneACCESS table is confined to in-frame rearrangements and falls short of the full clone set. An unresolved V gene accounts for under half of the shortfall where checked; the remainder is of unknown origin. The sample table shows 250,000 to 300,000 clones, and nearly 95% are seen once. The ten largest clonotypes hold 1.5% to 2% of the sample. Sequencing was done on a sample of PBMCs. Receptors were obtained from a girl aged 2 to 9 in good health and CMV-seronegative.

V gene TRBV11-2 combines with J gene TRBJ2-7; 10 bases fit TRBD1. Germline V gene lookup returns CDR1 SGHAT and CDR2 FQNNGV. The CDR3 covers 15 residues. The J segment lost 5 bases and the V segment lost 5 bases, leaving 9 bases of the junction unmatched. CDR3 amino acids: CASSARDRGGHEQYF. For the CDR3, the DNA is TGTGCCAGCAGCGCCCGGGACAGGGGTGGACACGAGCAGTACTTC.

A word on this clone: Sequence at one end of the junction differs from germline and may be a read error. The J gene is TRBJ2-7, the V gene TRBV5-1; D might be TRBD1 (6 bases). Germline loops: CDR1 SGHRS, CDR2 YFSETQ. The CDR3 spans 12 residues. This CDR3 reads CASAGELYEQYF. CDR3 in DNA: TGTGCCTCGGCAGGGGAGCTCTACGAGCAGTACTTC. The variable domain in full, completed from reference TRBV5-1 and TRBJ2-7, reads KAGVTQTPRYLIKTRGQQVTLSCSPISGHRSVSWYQQTPGQGLQFLFEYFSETQRNKGNFPGRFSGRQFSNSRSEMNVSTLELGDSALYLCASAGELYEQYFGPGTRLTVT.